This is a list of T cell receptor beta chains from one sample in a study of T cells in Graves' hyperthyroidism and ophthalmopathy. In TCRdb, the multiplex PCR reads were re-called with MiXCR into one record per CDR3 protein. The table has roughly 500,000 distinct CDR3 sequences, more than 45% seen once. The specimen was peripheral blood or thyroid tissue (not recorded which). Receptor source: an adult woman with Graves' disease, either hyperthyroidism or ophthalmopathy (not recorded which). CDR3s include the opening cysteine and the closing phenylalanine or tryptophan.

>TRBV2
CASSGTGGDRETQYF
>TRBV10-3
CAISEEGLAGVGPGELFF
>TRBV10-3
CAISESRESRTF
>TRBV7-9
CATGPGADTGELFF
>TRBV29-1
CSVAPAPHHYEQYF
>TRBV5-1
CASSNLRLTGELFF
>TRBV2
CASSAQGGFEPQHF
>TRBV20-1
CSATPTSTSGATPYEQYF
>TRBV29-1
CSAHTPESNGYTF
>TRBV11-2
CASSLEGQRQETQYF
>TRBV9
CASSVDPASNQPQHF
>TRBV29-1
CSLTGQGYGYTF
>TRBV2
CATLTGTATNEKLFF
>TRBV19
CASASDPGTSNTEAFF
>TRBV6-1
CASSLKTGRSDTEAFF
>TRBV7-9
CASSLPDRGIYEEKLFF
>TRBV2
CASSVDTGANVLTF
>TRBV2
CASSRGRGNSPLHF
>TRBV10-1
CASSGQGTYNEQFF
>TRBV27
CASSLTGGAADTQYF
>TRBV2
CASGGGLASEQYF
>TRBV28
CASSFVYRVKGNQPQHF
>TRBV7-6
CASSPTTSTIYF
>TRBV7-2
CASSLAVTDEKLFF